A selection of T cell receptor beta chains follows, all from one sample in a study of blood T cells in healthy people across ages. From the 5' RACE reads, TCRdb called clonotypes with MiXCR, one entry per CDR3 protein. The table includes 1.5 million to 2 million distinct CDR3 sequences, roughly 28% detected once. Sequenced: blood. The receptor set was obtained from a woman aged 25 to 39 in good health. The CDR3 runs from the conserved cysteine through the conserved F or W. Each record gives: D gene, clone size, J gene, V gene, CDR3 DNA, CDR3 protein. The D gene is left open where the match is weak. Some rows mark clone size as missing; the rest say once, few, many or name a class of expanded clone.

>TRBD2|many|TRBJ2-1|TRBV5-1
TGCGCCAGCAGCTTGGGGGGGACTAGTTGGAATGAGCAGTTCTTC
CASSLGGTSWNEQFF
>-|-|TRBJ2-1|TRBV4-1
TGCGCCAGCAGCCAAGATTGGACCGTATTCAATGAGCAGTTCTTC
CASSQDWTVFNEQFF
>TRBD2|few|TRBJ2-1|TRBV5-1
TGCGCCAGCAGCGTGGCTAGCGGGAGGGCCCTCTACAATGAGCAGTTCTTC
CASSVASGRALYNEQFF
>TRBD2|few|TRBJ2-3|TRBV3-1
TGTGCCAGCAGCCAAGAGGGACTACTCACAGATACGCAGTATTTT
CASSQEGLLTDTQYF
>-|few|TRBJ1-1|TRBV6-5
TGTGCCAGCAGATTGAGGGTGAACACTGAAGCTTTCTTT
CASRLRVNTEAFF
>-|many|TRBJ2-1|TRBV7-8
TGTGCCAGCAGCCCCATTGCGGTGGGGAATGAGCAGTTCTTC
CASSPIAVGNEQFF
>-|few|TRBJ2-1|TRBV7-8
TGTGCCAGCAGCCGGGACATTATCAATGAGCAGTTCTTC
CASSRDIINEQFF
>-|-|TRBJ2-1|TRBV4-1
TGCGCCAGCAGCCAAGGGGGGCAGGGGAACTACAATGAGCAGTTCTTC
CASSQGGQGNYNEQFF
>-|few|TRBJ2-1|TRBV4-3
TGCGCCAGCAGCCAAGCCCTCGGGGGAACAGGGGTCTCCTACAATGAGCAGTTCTTC
CASSQALGGTGVSYNEQFF
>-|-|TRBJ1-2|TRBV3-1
TGTGCCAGCAAGACGGGGCGCTATGGCCACACCTTC
CASKTGRYGHTF
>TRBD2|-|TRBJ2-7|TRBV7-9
TGTGCCAGCAGCTTAGAGGGACTAGCGGTCTACGAGCAGTACTTC
CASSLEGLAVYEQYF
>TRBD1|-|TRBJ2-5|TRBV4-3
TGCGCCAACAGCCATAGGGACAGGCAAGAGACCCAGTACTTC
CANSHRDRQETQYF
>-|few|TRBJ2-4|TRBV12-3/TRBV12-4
TGTGCCAGCAGTTTAAGAAGGGATCAGTACTTC
CASSLRRDQYF
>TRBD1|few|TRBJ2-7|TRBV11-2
TGTGCCAGCAACGACGCCCGGGACAGGGGGCGATTCGAGCAGTACTTC
CASNDARDRGRFEQYF
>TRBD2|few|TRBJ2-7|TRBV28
TGTGCCAGCTCGGGGGGGGCCCTCACCTACGAGCAGTACTTC
CASSGGALTYEQYF
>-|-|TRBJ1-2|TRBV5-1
TGCGCCAGCAGCCGCGACATATCTATTGGCTACACCTTC
CASSRDISIGYTF
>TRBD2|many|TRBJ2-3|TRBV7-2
TGTGCCAGCAGCTTAGATTTTACTAGCGGGATCACAGATACGCAGTATTTT
CASSLDFTSGITDTQYF
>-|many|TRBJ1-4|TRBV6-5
TGTGCCAGCAGTTCAAACGGGGCAACTAATGAAAAACTGTTTTTT
CASSSNGATNEKLFF
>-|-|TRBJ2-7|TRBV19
TGTGCCAGTTGGGACGGCGGTCCCTACGAGCAGTACTTC
CASWDGGPYEQYF
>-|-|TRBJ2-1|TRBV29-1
TGCAGCGTTATCCGCGGGGGCAGCTCCTACAATGAGCAGTTCTTC
CSVIRGGSSYNEQFF
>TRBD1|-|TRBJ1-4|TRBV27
TGTGCCAGCAGTTTAAGGGGGCTGGGTAATGAAAAACTGTTTTTT
CASSLRGLGNEKLFF
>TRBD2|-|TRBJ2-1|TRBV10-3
TGTGCCTCACAAGCCCTAGCGGGAGGGTACAATGAGCAGTTCTTC
CASQALAGGYNEQFF
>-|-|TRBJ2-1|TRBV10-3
TGTGCCATCAGTGAGTCCACTCCGTCCGATGAGCAGTTCTTC
CAISESTPSDEQFF
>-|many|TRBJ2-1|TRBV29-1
TGCAGCGTCGCTGTATCACAGGGAAGTCCATACAATGAGCAGTTCTTC
CSVAVSQGSPYNEQFF
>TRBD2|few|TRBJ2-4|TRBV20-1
TGCAGTGCTCCTAGCGGGAGTAACGACAAACAGTACTTC
CSAPSGSNDKQYF
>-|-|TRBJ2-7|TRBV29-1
TGCAGCGTGGCCCCGCAAGGCTGGATCAGCGAGCAGTACTTC
CSVAPQGWISEQYF
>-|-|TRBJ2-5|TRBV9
TGTGCCTGCTCTCCAGGTCCCACGTCGAAGACCCAGTACTTC
CACSPGPTSKTQYF
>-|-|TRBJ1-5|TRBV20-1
TGCAGTGCTAGGTCGGGGATCAAGAATCAGCCCCAGCATTTT
CSARSGIKNQPQHF
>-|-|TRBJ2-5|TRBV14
TGTGCCAGCAGCCCCGTACACCCGAGCGGAGAGACCCAGTACTTC
CASSPVHPSGETQYF
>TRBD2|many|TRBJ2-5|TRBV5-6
TGTGCCAGCAGCTTATTGACTAGCGGGGCACAAGAGACCCAGTACTTC
CASSLLTSGAQETQYF
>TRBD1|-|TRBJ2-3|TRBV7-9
TGTGCCAGCAACTCAGGGGGACATGGAGATACGCAGTATTTT
CASNSGGHGDTQYF
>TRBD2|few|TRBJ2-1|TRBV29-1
TGCAGCGGCCGGACTAGCGCCTTCAATGAGCAGTTCTTC
CSGRTSAFNEQFF
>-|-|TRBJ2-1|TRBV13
TGTGCCAGCAGCTTAGAGCTTGGTAATGCGCAGTTCTTC
CASSLELGNAQFF
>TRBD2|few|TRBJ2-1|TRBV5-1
TGCGCCAGCAGCTGGGGTGGACTAGCGGCCTACAATGAGCAGTTCTTC
CASSWGGLAAYNEQFF
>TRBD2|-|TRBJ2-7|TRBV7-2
TGTGCCAGCAGCTCCCCGGGACTAGCGGGACTCAGATACGAGCAGTACTTC
CASSSPGLAGLRYEQYF
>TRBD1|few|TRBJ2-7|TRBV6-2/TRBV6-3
TGTGCCAGCAGGGCAGGGGGTCAACCCCCCTACGAGCAGTACTTC
CASRAGGQPPYEQYF
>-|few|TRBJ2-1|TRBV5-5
TGTGCCAGCACCCTCGAGGGGAGCTCCTACAATGAGCAGTTCTTC
CASTLEGSSYNEQFF
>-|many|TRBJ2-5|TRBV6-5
TGTGCCAGCAGCCCCGGGACTGCCCTTTTGGAGACCCAGTACTTC
CASSPGTALLETQYF
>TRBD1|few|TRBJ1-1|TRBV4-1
TGCGCCAGCAGCCAAGAGGTTACAGGGGACACTGAAGCTTTCTTT
CASSQEVTGDTEAFF
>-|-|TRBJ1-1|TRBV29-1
TGCAGCGTCTACAGACTGGGAGGAGTAACTGAAGCTTTCTTT
CSVYRLGGVTEAFF
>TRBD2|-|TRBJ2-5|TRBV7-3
TGTGCCAGCAGCCGGGGGGGCTTTGAGACCCAGTACTTC
CASSRGGFETQYF
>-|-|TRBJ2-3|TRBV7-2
TGTGCCAGCAGCTTTTGGGGTGGGTCCGGAGATACGCAGTATTTT
CASSFWGGSGDTQYF